Each of the 15 T cell receptor beta chains below was sequenced from the same sample in a study of blood T cell repertoires in COVID-19. Sequencing was performed with immunoSEQ multiplex PCR; in TCRdb, only in-frame clones are kept and a portion is missing. The table shows 250,000 or so clones, with approximately 81% occurring only once. The sequencing sample was made of peripheral blood. Receptor source: a man aged 60 to 75 with acute or convalescent COVID-19.

V is TRBV28 and J is TRBJ1-1; TRBD1 might be the D (6 bases). The V gene's germline CDR1 is MDHEN and CDR2 SYDVKM. V lost 8 bases and J lost 1, with 20 bases in between. The length of the CDR3 is 16 residues. The CDR3 coding sequence is TGTGCCAGCTGGGATGGGAGGGGGAGGAAGAACACTGAAGCTTTCTTT. This sequence encodes CASWDGRGRKNTEAFF.

A single count supports this clone. This chain uses TRBV6-5 with TRBJ1-5, with D perhaps matching TRBD1 (5 bases). There are 11 residues in the CDR3. Germline V lookup: CDR1 MNHEY, CDR2 SVGAGI. Between the trimmed V and J ends, which lost 7 bases and 5 bases, there was a span of 6 bases. CDR3 DNA: TGTGCCAGCAAGGGGTATCAGCCCCAGCATTTT. Its translation is CASKGYQPQHF.

This clone was counted once. The chain carries TRBV2 and TRBJ1-5; D is unresolved. Germline V lookup: CDR1 SNHLY, CDR2 FYNNEI. The V gene lost 5 bases and the J gene lost 6 bases, with 11 bases spanning the gap. There are 13 residues in the CDR3. The CDR3 spells CASSSLGSQPQHF. The CDR3 DNA reads as TGTGCCAGCAGTTCGTTAGGGAGTCAGCCCCAGCATTTT. The whole variable domain, filled in from reference TRBV2 and TRBJ1-5, reads EPEVTQTPSHQVTQMGQEVILRCVPISNHLYFYWYRQILGQKVEFLVSFYNNEISEKSEIFDDQFSVERPDGSNFTLKIRSTKLEDSAMYFCASSSLGSQPQHFGDGTRLSIL.

To note about this clone: The identical CDR3 is also encoded by other nucleotide sequences in the sample. The genes are TRBV3-1 (or the pseudogene TRBV3-2) and TRBJ1-4; D perhaps matches TRBD1 (5 bases). With 1 base removed from V and 8 bases from J, the gap between germline ends came to 5 bases. The CDR3 contains 12 residues. From germline, CDR1 is LGHDT and CDR2 YNNKEL (reference sequence). CDR3 bases: TGTGCCAGCAGCCAAGGGGGCGAAAAACTGTTTTTT. Protein product: CASSQGGEKLFF.

CDR3 sequence (DNA): TGTGCCAGCAGCGACCCCGGTAGCGGGAGAGGGGCCTACGAGCAGTACTTC. This translates into CASSDPGSGRGAYEQYF. This chain uses TRBV13 with TRBJ2-7, with TRBD2 identical over 9 bases. The CDR3 is 17 residues long. V lost 5 bases to trimming and J lost 2 bases; unmatched junction nucleotides: 13. Germline V gives CDR1 PRHDT, CDR2 FYEKMQ (reference sequence).

The sample holds one count of this clone. The genes are TRBV4-2 and TRBJ2-3; TRBD1 matches 9 bases. The V segment lost 3 bases and the J segment 5 bases; nucleotides outside the gene matches: 12. The CDR3 is made up of 17 amino acids. Germline V gene sequence: CDR1 LGHNA, CDR2 YNFKEQ. CDR3 sequence: CASSHWGGQGLKDTQYF. In nucleotides, the CDR3 is TGTGCCAGCAGCCATTGGGGGGGACAGGGACTCAAAGATACGCAGTATTTT.

This clone occurred once. This chain joins TRBV7-6 and TRBJ1-2; 7 bases agree with TRBD1. This CDR3 spans 12 amino acids. V lost 5 bases, J lost 8 bases, and 5 bases stayed unmatched. The germline gives CDR1 SGHVS, CDR2 FNYEAQ. The CDR3 DNA sequence: TGTGCCAGCAGCAACAGGGGTCCCGGCTACACCTTC. Its protein is CASSNRGPGYTF.

The V call is TRBV20-1, the J call TRBJ1-1, with D unclear. CDR3 length: 11 amino acids. Germline V gene sequence: CDR1 DFQATT, CDR2 SNEGSKA (reference sequence). V was trimmed by 1 base and J by 2 bases, leaving 2 bases between them. The CDR3 coding sequence is TGCAGTGCTAGAGCTAACACTGAAGCTTTCTTT. Amino acid sequence: CSARANTEAFF.

The V gene is TRBV5-1, the J gene TRBJ2-5; 8 nucleotides match TRBD1. Germline V gives CDR1 SGHRS, CDR2 YFSETQ. V lost 4 bases and J lost 4; bases outside the gene matches: 15. This CDR3 has 17 residues. This CDR3 reads CASSNWEKPGQAETQYF. The DNA for the CDR3 is TGCGCCAGCAGCAACTGGGAGAAACCGGGACAGGCAGAGACCCAGTACTTC.

This chain connects TRBV18 to TRBJ2-1, with 14 positions matching TRBD2. Germline CDR1 KGHSH, CDR2 LQKENI. With V trimmed by 5 bases and J by 8 bases, 5 bases remained unmatched. This CDR3 is built from 15 residues. The CDR3 protein is CASSRGTSGGYEQFF. CDR3 sequence (DNA): TGTGCCAGCTCAAGAGGGACTAGCGGGGGTTATGAGCAGTTCTTC.

The chain has TRBV29-1 and TRBJ2-5; D is unclear. There are 14 residues in the CDR3. V was trimmed by 0 bases and J by 7 bases, leaving 15 bases between them. CDR1 and CDR2 (germline): SQVTM, ANQGSEA. CDR3 nucleotides: TGCAGCGTTGAAGATCCTGCGGCTTCGGTGACCCAGTACTTC. It specifies CSVEDPAASVTQYF.

The V call is TRBV2, the J call TRBJ1-3; TRBD1 is a possible D gene (6 bases). Germline loops: CDR1 SNHLY, CDR2 FYNNEI. The V gene lost 7 bases and the J gene lost 4 bases, with 14 bases spanning the gap. The CDR3 loop spans 14 amino acids. The CDR3 coding sequence is TGTGCCAGCAAGCCTCAGGGGCCGGGAAACACCATATATTTT. Translating gives CASKPQGPGNTIYF.

V is TRBV4-3 and J is TRBJ1-2; D is possibly TRBD1 (6 bases). The CDR3 has 17 residues. V was pared by 2 bases and J by 0 bases, with 16 bases between. Germline V CDR1 and CDR2: LGHNA, YSLEER. The CDR3 region is CASSQSQGWGPNYGYTF. In DNA form, the CDR3 reads TGCGCCAGCAGCCAATCCCAGGGGTGGGGGCCTAACTATGGCTACACCTTC.

This chain joins TRBV28 and TRBJ2-7; perhaps TRBD2 as D (6 bases). There are 13 residues in the CDR3. Germline loops: CDR1 MDHEN, CDR2 SYDVKM. Trimming shortened V by 4 bases and J by 3 bases, and 10 bases separated the two germline ends. CDR3 sequence reads: CASSSGLHYEQYF. The DNA of the CDR3 is TGTGCCAGCAGTTCGGGACTGCACTACGAGCAGTACTTC.

The chain couples TRBV3-1 (or the pseudogene TRBV3-2) to TRBJ1-2, with 11 bases that match TRBD1. Germline V gene lookup returns CDR1 LGHDT and CDR2 YNNKEL (reference sequence). CDR3 length equals 18 residues. J gave up 0 bases and V 2 bases, and 8 bases lay outside the gene matches. The CDR3 protein is CASSQISGTGGSNYGYTF. CDR3 nucleotides: TGTGCCAGCAGCCAAATCAGTGGGACAGGGGGTTCTAACTATGGCTACACCTTC.